Below, 15 T cell receptor beta chains from the same sample are listed, as sequenced in a study of cytomegalovirus exposure and HLA in healthy donors. 60 Vbeta and 13 Jbeta primers were used in PCR. TCRdb's copy holds only in-frame clones and misses some; the assay was immunoSEQ multiplex PCR. Found here are approximately 70,000 clones, around 80% of them singletons; the top ten hold 2.5% to 3%. Sequencing used PBMCs. Receptors originate from a woman aged 25 to 39 in good health and CMV-seronegative.

The V call is TRBV4-3, the J call TRBJ2-7; tentative D call: TRBD2 (5 bases). Per the germline V gene, CDR1 is LGHNA and CDR2 is YSLEER. V lost 3 bases and J lost 6, with 15 bases in between. This CDR3 spans 14 amino acids. The CDR3 region is CASSQNLLASEQYF. The CDR3 DNA is TGCGCCAGCAGCCAGAACCTGCTAGCTAGCGAGCAGTACTTC.

This clone has just one count. The J gene is TRBJ2-5, the V gene TRBV28; the match to TRBD1 covers 9 bases. CDR3 length: 17 amino acids. V lost 3 bases, J lost 4 bases, and 12 bases stayed unmatched. CDR1 is MDHEN, CDR2 SYDVKM, per germline. The CDR3 protein is CASSFIPPGTGSETQYF. As DNA, the CDR3 is TGTGCCAGCAGTTTCATACCACCCGGGACAGGGTCAGAGACCCAGTACTTC.

CDR3 in amino acids: CASNPGLGSTEAFF. DNA of the CDR3: TGTGCCAGCAACCCGGGACTGGGGAGCACTGAAGCTTTCTTT. V usage is TRBV6-1 and J usage is TRBJ1-1; perhaps TRBD1 as D (5 bases). Trimming pared 7 bases from V and 4 bases from J, leaving 16 bases between. The V gene's germline CDR1 is MNHNS and CDR2 SASEGT. The CDR3 has 14 amino acids.

This chain uses TRBV5-1 with TRBJ1-5, with 12 bases that match TRBD1. Germline V lookup: CDR1 SGHRS, CDR2 YFSETQ. This CDR3 has 15 residues. Trimming cost V 4 bases and J 5 bases; bases outside gene matches: 4. The CDR3 DNA sequence: TGCGCCAGCAGCGGGACAGGGGGCATCGATCAGCCCCAGCATTTT. This encodes CASSGTGGIDQPQHF.

The chain recombines TRBV19 with TRBJ1-4, with D perhaps TRBD1 (6 bases). The CDR3 extends over 15 amino acids. Per the germline V gene, CDR1 is LNHDA and CDR2 is SQIVND (reference sequence). Trimming shortened V by 6 bases and J by 4 bases, and 15 bases separated the two germline ends. The CDR3 sequence is CASRPQGGFNEKLFF. The CDR3 DNA reads as TGTGCCAGTAGACCACAAGGGGGATTTAATGAAAAACTGTTTTTT.

V usage is TRBV5-1 and J usage is TRBJ2-5; a weak D match, TRBD2 (6 bases). The V gene lost 2 bases and the J gene lost 3 bases, with 8 bases spanning the gap. CDR1 is SGHRS and CDR2 is YFSETQ in the germline V gene. The CDR3 extends over 13 amino acids. The chain's CDR3 is CASSFGGEETQYF. Here the CDR3 DNA reads TGCGCCAGCAGCTTCGGCGGGGAAGAGACCCAGTACTTC.

The rearrangement uses TRBV5-4 and TRBJ1-5; no reliable D call. CDR1 and CDR2 from the germline V gene are SGHNT and YYREEE (reference sequence). The V and J ends lost 2 bases and 5 bases respectively, with 11 bases between them. There are 14 residues in the CDR3. The CDR3 sequence is CASSLEGGDQPQHF. CDR3 in DNA: TGTGCCAGCAGCTTAGAGGGAGGCGATCAGCCCCAGCATTTT.

The chain recombines TRBV9 with TRBJ1-6; 8 bases agree with TRBD1. V dropped 0 bases and J dropped 9; count of bases not matched to a gene: 11. The CDR3 loop spans 17 amino acids. CDR1 and CDR2 from the germline V gene are SGDLS and YYNGEE. The CDR3 coding sequence is TGTGCCAGCAGCGTAGCTCCCCGGCAGGGGGCCGGTTCACCCCTCCACTTT. This gives the protein CASSVAPRQGAGSPLHF.

The V and J genes are TRBV19 and TRBJ1-1; D is uncertain. In germline, CDR1 is LNHDA, CDR2 SQIVND (reference sequence). The CDR3 sequence is 14 residues long. V lost 1 base and J 4 bases, leaving 10 bases between the germline ends. The CDR3 is CASSIVGASTEAFF. The CDR3 DNA follows: TGTGCCAGTAGTATAGTTGGAGCCAGCACTGAAGCTTTCTTT.

The genes are TRBV27 and TRBJ1-5, with 7 bases matching TRBD1. The V gene's germline CDR1 is MNHEY and CDR2 SMNVEV (reference sequence). The CDR3 consists of 16 residues. Trimming removed 4 bases from V and 2 bases from J; junction bases left unmatched: 8. This CDR3 reads CASSSITTGGNQPQHF. CDR3 bases: TGTGCCAGCAGTTCAATAACAACAGGGGGCAATCAGCCCCAGCATTTT.

As DNA, the CDR3 is TGTGCCAGCAGTCGGACAGGCAATCTCAATCAGCCCCAGCATTTT. It specifies CASSRTGNLNQPQHF. The chain employs TRBV6-5 and TRBJ1-5; TRBD1 aligns across 7 bases. After removal of 5 bases from V and 3 bases from J, the junction contained 7 bases not matched to a gene. The CDR3 runs 15 residues. CDR1 is MNHEY and CDR2 is SVGAGI in the germline V gene.

The chain couples TRBV7-9 to TRBJ2-7; TRBD2 agrees at 7 bases. Germline assignment: CDR1 SEHNR and CDR2 FQNEAQ (reference sequence). V was pared by 5 bases and J by 3 bases, with 4 bases of the junction left unmatched. The CDR3 length is 13 residues. CDR3 sequence reads: CASSGGDYYEQYF. CDR3 bases: TGTGCCAGCAGCGGCGGGGACTACTACGAGCAGTACTTC.

This clone was recorded a few times. The rearrangement links TRBV4-3 to TRBJ2-3, with 9 positions matching TRBD2. The CDR3 has 18 residues. Per the germline V gene, CDR1 is LGHNA and CDR2 is YSLEER. Trimming took 0 bases from V and 4 from J; bases not matched to a gene: 11. For the CDR3, the DNA is TGCGCCAGCAGCCAAGATGGGAGCGGGGGGCCCCTATCAGATACGCAGTATTTT. Translating gives CASSQDGSGGPLSDTQYF.

The chain recombines TRBV15 with TRBJ2-1, with TRBD2 matching 13 bases. V shed 5 bases and J 9 bases; nucleotides not matched to a gene: 4. The CDR3 consists of 14 residues. Germline V CDR1 and CDR2: LNHNV, YYDKDF (reference sequence). CDR3 sequence reads: CATSSLAGGLEQFF. The CDR3 nucleotides are TGTGCCACCAGCTCACTAGCGGGGGGGCTTGAGCAGTTCTTC. Combining the CDR3 with reference TRBV15 and TRBJ2-1 gives the whole variable domain DAMVIQNPRYQVTQFGKPVTLSCSQTLNHNVMYWYQQKSSQAPKLLFHYYDKDFNNEADTPDNFQSRRPNTSFCFLDIRSPGLGDTAMYLCATSSLAGGLEQFFGPGTRLTVL.

The chain uses TRBV18 and TRBJ1-1; 11 bases fit TRBD1. Germline loops: CDR1 KGHSH, CDR2 LQKENI. This CDR3 region has 16 residues. V shed 4 bases and J 5 bases; nucleotides not matched to a gene: 9. The CDR3 sequence: CASSQQSGTGGTEAFF. CDR3 coding DNA: TGTGCCAGCTCACAACAATCCGGGACAGGGGGAACTGAAGCTTTCTTT.